This T cell receptor beta chain was identified in a study of blood T cell repertoires in COVID-19. Whole-study context: Samples came from the United States, Italy and Spain, spanning acute and convalescent COVID-19. PBMCs, B-cell-depleted T cells, or T cells were the source of the cDNA or gDNA that made up the material.

Germline CDR1 and CDR2: KGHDR and SFDVKD. The CDR3 loop spans 17 amino acids. J was trimmed by 1 base and V by 3 bases; bases with no gene match: 5. Only in-frame clones appear in the TCRdb table, and some are missing; sequencing was by immunoSEQ multiplex PCR. Of around 260,000 clones listed, approximately 89% were seen once; the top ten hold roughly 10%. The receptor was isolated from a woman in her seventies with COVID-19, enrolled during active disease. This chain links TRBV24-1 with TRBJ1-5; 10 bases agree with TRBD1. The sequencing sample was made of peripheral blood. The CDR3 nucleotides are TGTGCCACCAGTGATCGGGACAGGGGACTGAGCAATCAGCCCCAGCATTTT. Protein: CATSDRDRGLSNQPQHF.